Listed here are 18 T cell receptor beta chains from one sample, sequenced in a study of blood T cell repertoires in COVID-19. The protocol was immunoSEQ multiplex PCR, while the TCRdb copy is restricted to in-frame clones and leaves out a portion. The data show 200,000 to 250,000 clones, about 85% seen once. Sequenced sample: peripheral blood. The receptors come from a woman aged 60-70 years who had recovered from COVID-19.

This rearrangement joins TRBV18 to TRBJ2-6, with D tentatively TRBD1 (6 bases). V lost 0 bases to trimming and J lost 3 bases, with 15 bases between them. The CDR3 is made up of 18 amino acids. Germline assignment: CDR1 KGHSH and CDR2 LQKENI. CDR3 coding DNA: TGTGCCAGCTCACCACCGGGGGCAAAGCAGTTTGGGGCCAACGTCCTGACTTTC. Protein product: CASSPPGAKQFGANVLTF.

V usage is TRBV6-4 and J usage is TRBJ2-1, with 10 bases fitting TRBD2. Per the germline V gene, CDR1 is MRHNA and CDR2 is SNTAGT. Unmatched junction bases numbered 3, after V lost 4 bases and J lost 6 bases. This CDR3 is 14 amino acids long. The CDR3 spells CASSVERGGNEQFF. In DNA, the CDR3 is TGTGCCAGCAGTGTGGAGCGGGGGGGCAATGAGCAGTTCTTC.

The chain uses TRBV27 and TRBJ1-6; weak D call: TRBD1 (6 bases). This CDR3 contains 14 residues. The V and J ends lost 2 bases and 7 bases respectively, with 9 bases between them. Germline lookup yields CDR1 MNHEY and CDR2 SMNVEV (reference sequence). Here the CDR3 reads CASSLTGNNSPLHF. CDR3 in DNA: TGTGCCAGCAGTTTAACAGGGAACAATTCACCCCTCCACTTT.

The rearrangement uses TRBV6-5 and TRBJ2-6; D call uncertain. The CDR3 consists of 15 residues. CDR1 is MNHEY, CDR2 SVGAGI, per germline. V was trimmed by 2 bases and J by 4 bases, leaving 9 bases between them. Here the CDR3 reads CASSYLPAGANVLTF. CDR3 nucleotides: TGTGCCAGCAGTTACCTCCCTGCGGGGGCCAACGTCCTGACTTTC.

The rearrangement uses TRBV12-3 or TRBV12-4 and TRBJ2-7; D not certain. V gave up 2 bases and J gave up 7 bases, with 12 bases separating them. The CDR3 consists of 13 residues. The CDR3 bases are TGTGCCAGCAGTTTAAACCAATTCAGGGAGCAGTACTTC. This translates into CASSLNQFREQYF.

This clone was recorded only once. This chain joins TRBV27 and TRBJ1-3; TRBD1 is a possible D gene (6 bases). Trimming cost V 7 bases and J 0 bases, with 16 bases left between them. CDR1 and CDR2 from the germline V gene are MNHEY and SMNVEV (reference sequence). This CDR3 has 16 amino acids. Here the CDR3 reads CASTPGHPYSGNTIYF. Here the CDR3 DNA reads TGTGCCAGCACCCCGGGACACCCGTACTCTGGAAACACCATATATTTT.

Turning to this clone: Other DNA variants within this sample encode the same CDR3. The J gene is TRBJ2-1, the V gene TRBV5-1, with 8 bases that match TRBD1. The CDR3 covers 14 residues. Germline loops: CDR1 SGHRS, CDR2 YFSETQ. With V trimmed by 4 bases and J by 9 bases, 9 bases remained unmatched. CDR3 residues: CASSPGQGAGEQFF. CDR3 coding DNA: TGCGCCAGCAGCCCCGGGCAGGGGGCTGGTGAGCAGTTCTTC.

The rearrangement uses TRBV6-5 and TRBJ1-1; 8 positions agree with TRBD1. This CDR3 is built from 14 residues. V shed 4 bases, J shed 4 bases, and the junction held 5 bases outside the gene matches. CDR1 and CDR2 (germline): MNHEY, SVGAGI. The CDR3 nucleotides are TGTGCCAGCAGTTCACAGGGGGAGAGCACTGAAGCTTTCTTT. This sequence encodes CASSSQGESTEAFF.

This chain links TRBV18 with TRBJ1-2; D unresolved. This CDR3 contains 13 residues. Germline values: CDR1 KGHSH, CDR2 LQKENI. Trimming removed 1 base at V and 8 bases at J, with 11 bases between. In nucleotides, the CDR3 is TGTGCCAGCTCACCACAAGAGGATGAGGGCTACACCTTC. Residues: CASSPQEDEGYTF. The complete variable domain, with remaining parts taken from reference TRBV18 and TRBJ1-2, reads NAGVMQNPRHLVRRRGQEARLRCSPMKGHSHVYWYRQLPEEGLKFMVYLQKENIIDESGMPKERFSAEFPKEGPSILRIQQVVRGDSAAYFCASSPQEDEGYTFGSGTRLTVV.

The chain combines TRBV6-1 with TRBJ1-5, with D uncertain. The ends were cut back, 4 bases at V and 0 bases at J, with 16 bases in the middle. Per the germline V gene, CDR1 is MNHNS and CDR2 is SASEGT. This CDR3 is built from 17 residues. CDR3 residues: CASSVIGGGDSNQPQHF. The DNA of the CDR3 is TGTGCCAGCAGTGTCATAGGAGGAGGAGATAGCAATCAGCCCCAGCATTTT.

The chain employs TRBV11-2 and TRBJ2-1; D uncertain. The ends were cut back, 5 bases at V and 5 bases at J, with 10 bases in the middle. Germline values: CDR1 SGHAT, CDR2 FQNNGV. CDR3 length: 13 amino acids. In DNA form, the CDR3 reads TGTGCCAGCAGCCGCGACACGGACAATGAGCAGTTCTTC. It yields the protein CASSRDTDNEQFF. The full variable domain, rest sourced from reference TRBV11-2 and TRBJ2-1, is EAGVAQSPRYKIIEKRQSVAFWCNPISGHATLYWYQQILGQGPKLLIQFQNNGVVDDSQLPKDRFSAERLKGVDSTLKIQPAKLEDSAVYLCASSRDTDNEQFFGPGTRLTVL.

Regarding this clone: At one of its ends the junction is not consistent with the germline gene, which may arise from a read error. J is TRBJ2-1 and V is TRBV7-7; 8 bases are shared with TRBD2. Germline loops: CDR1 SSHAT, CDR2 FNYEAQ (reference sequence). The CDR3 contains 16 residues. CDR3 residues: CASSQYYGGGSNEQFF. In DNA, the CDR3 is TGTGCTAGCAGCCAATACTATGGCGGGGGGTCCAATGAGCAGTTCTTC.

V gene TRBV10-3 combines with J gene TRBJ2-5, with TRBD2 identical over 8 bases. Losses at the gene ends were 6 bases for V and 7 bases for J; bases not matched to a gene: 13. CDR3 size: 15 residues. Germline CDR1 reads ENHRY; CDR2 reads SYGVKD. The CDR3 here is CAIRGSGDIHRTQYF. In DNA form, the CDR3 reads TGTGCCATCAGAGGTAGCGGGGACATCCATAGGACCCAGTACTTC.

J is TRBJ2-1 and V is TRBV4-2; 12 nucleotides agree with TRBD1. V trimming: 2 bases; J trimming: 9 bases; junction bases outside the gene matches: 14. CDR1 and CDR2 (germline): LGHNA, YNFKEQ. The CDR3 has 18 residues. This CDR3 is CASSQLASRDRGLPEQFF. The CDR3 nucleotides are TGTGCCAGCAGCCAATTGGCCAGCCGGGACAGGGGGCTCCCTGAGCAGTTCTTC.

The CDR3 nucleotides read TGTGCCAGCAGTTACGGCAGGGGGAGCACTGAAGCTTTCTTT. This encodes CASSYGRGSTEAFF. This sequence joins TRBV6-5 and TRBJ1-1, with TRBD1 matching over 7 bases. V shed 2 bases and J 4 bases; nucleotides not matched to a gene: 4. Germline CDR1 reads MNHEY; CDR2 reads SVGAGI. The CDR3 extends over 14 amino acids.

This clone was recorded only once. This chain uses TRBV7-3 with TRBJ2-2; 10 nucleotides agree with TRBD1. This CDR3 region has 15 residues. Germline CDR1 and CDR2: SGHTA and FQGTGA. Unmatched junction bases numbered 7, after V lost 8 bases and J lost 4 bases. The CDR3 DNA reads as TGTGCCAGCCGGGGACAGGGGATCGGCACCGGGGAGCTGTTTTTT. Translating it yields CASRGQGIGTGELFF.

The chain joins TRBV6-5 to TRBJ2-7, with D possibly matching TRBD2 (5 bases). V was shortened by 5 bases and J by 0 bases, with 8 bases between the two germline ends. From germline, CDR1 is MNHEY and CDR2 SVGAGI. The CDR3 sequence is 13 residues long. As DNA, the CDR3 is TGTGCCAGCAGTCTAGGGAGCTCCTACGAGCAGTACTTC. Protein: CASSLGSSYEQYF.

This chain joins TRBV7-6 and TRBJ2-7; TRBD1 aligns across 7 bases. The germline CDR1 and CDR2 sequences are SGHVS and FNYEAQ. The CDR3 is 14 amino acids. With V trimmed by 5 bases and J by 3 bases, 7 bases remained unmatched. Here the CDR3 reads CASSPRTGRYEQYF. The CDR3 bases are TGTGCCAGCAGCCCTAGGACAGGTCGCTACGAGCAGTACTTC.